The clone carrying this T cell receptor (beta chain) was picked up a small number of times. This CDR3 region has 13 residues. Germline lookup yields CDR1 ENHRY and CDR2 SYGVKD. V was pared by 8 bases and J by 0 bases, with 4 bases of the junction left unmatched. TCRdb reprocessed the 5' RACE reads via MiXCR and lists one record per CDR3 protein. The repertoire includes 25,000 to 40,000 distinct CDR3 sequences, around a quarter of them detected once, and approximately 4% sits in the top ten. The receptor was derived from a female donor with breast cancer. The sequenced sample consisted of memory CD4+ T cells sorted from blood. Specified subset: memory CD4+ T cells, CD4+CD45RO+CD25-. The chain is built from TRBV10-3 and TRBJ2-7; TRBD1 matches 7 bases. The CDR3 DNA reads as TGTGCCATCGCCGGGACAGACTCCTACGAGCAGTACTTC. Translating gives CAIAGTDSYEQYF.